This is a list of T cell receptor beta chains from one sample in a study of HIV-infected children after antiretroviral therapy interruption. MiXCR was run by TCRdb on the 3' RACE reads, yielding one entry per CDR3 protein. The sample shows some 38,000 distinct CDR3 sequences, about 6.5% of them seen only once. Sequenced material: CD45RA+ CD4+ T cells from PBMCs, pooled from several time points, taken from a donor given antiretroviral therapy, either interrupted or continuous. The receptors come from a pool of human donors with HIV. The CDR3 runs from the conserved cysteine through the conserved F or W. A D gene is named only where the DNA matches it firmly. Only some rows state a clone size, as once, few, many or a class for expanded clones.

d_gene,v_gene,abundance,j_gene,CDR3nt,CDR3aa
.,TRBV4-1,few,TRBJ2-1,TGTGCCAGCAGCCTCACGGGGGATGGTGCTGAGCAGTTCTTC,CASSLTGDGAEQFF
TRBD2,TRBV12-3/TRBV12-4,.,TRBJ2-1,TGTGCCAGCAGCCGGACTAGCGGCCCCCACGAGCAGTTCTTC,CASSRTSGPHEQFF
.,TRBV12-3/TRBV12-4,many,TRBJ2-3,TGTGCCAGCAGTTTAGAGGGACAAAGTGCAGAAACGCTGTATTTT,CASSLEGQSAETLYF
.,TRBV5-1,.,TRBJ2-1,TGCGCCAGCAGCCTCGAACCAATCAATGAGCAGTTCTTC,CASSLEPINEQFF
.,TRBV3-1,many,TRBJ2-5,TGTGCCAGCAGAGTGGGGGAGACCCAGTACTTC,CASRVGETQYF
TRBD2,TRBV20-1,.,TRBJ2-7,TGCAGTGCTAGAGCGGTTAGCGGGGCCGAGCGGACCTACGAGCAGTACTTC,CSARAVSGAERTYEQYF
TRBD2,TRBV4-1,.,TRBJ2-7,TGCGCCAGCAGCCAATGGACTAGCGGGAGCTCCTACGAGCAGTACTTC,CASSQWTSGSSYEQYF
.,TRBV12-3/TRBV12-4,many,TRBJ1-5,TGTGCCAGCAGTTTTAGGGCGAATCAGCCCCAGCATTTT,CASSFRANQPQHF
.,TRBV20-1,.,TRBJ1-1,TGCAGTGCTAGTCAGGCTGCGAACACTGAAGCTTTCTTT,CSASQAANTEAFF
TRBD2,TRBV11-2,many,TRBJ2-7,TGTGCCAGCAGAGGACTAGCGGGGGTAGTTGACGAGCAGTACTTC,CASRGLAGVVDEQYF
.,TRBV28,many,TRBJ2-2,TGTGCCAGCAGCCGGACAGAAAACACCGGGGAGCTGTTTTTT,CASSRTENTGELFF
.,TRBV5-1,many,TRBJ2-3,TGCGCCAGCAGCTTCGGGACGGCTAGCACAGATACGCAGTATTTT,CASSFGTASTDTQYF
.,TRBV4-1,.,TRBJ2-1,TGCGCCAGCCCCGCTCCGTTCTTC,CASPAPFF
TRBD2,TRBV6-2/TRBV6-3,many,TRBJ2-7,TGTGCCAGCAGCCGGACTAGCGGGAGTTTCGAGCAGTACTTC,CASSRTSGSFEQYF
.,TRBV18,.,TRBJ1-5,TGTGCCAGCTCCACGGGGAGGGGAGATACCAATCAGCCCCAGCATTTT,CASSTGRGDTNQPQHF
TRBD1,TRBV28,many,TRBJ2-1,TGTGCCAGCAGTTTGGGACAGTCCTACAATGAGCAGTTCTTC,CASSLGQSYNEQFF
TRBD2,TRBV3-1,many,TRBJ2-3,TGTGCCAGCAGCCAAGCTGTTCGGGGACTACGCACAGATACGCAGTATTTT,CASSQAVRGLRTDTQYF
.,TRBV12-3/TRBV12-4,many,TRBJ2-7,TGTGCAAGCAGTCCCGGGACTGGGTATGAACAGTACTTC,CASSPGTGYEQYF
.,TRBV25-1,many,TRBJ2-4,TGTGCCAGCAGTACAACAGGGTATTCTGCCAAAAACATTCAGTACTTC,CASSTTGYSAKNIQYF
.,TRBV7-2,.,TRBJ1-1,TGTGCCAGCAGCTTACAGGGCGTGAACACTGAAGCTTTCTTT,CASSLQGVNTEAFF
TRBD1,TRBV6-5,.,TRBJ2-3,TGTGCCAGCAGTTACACGGGACAGGGCACAGATACGCAGTATTTT,CASSYTGQGTDTQYF
.,TRBV6-6,many,TRBJ2-1,TGTGCCAGCAGGGCAGCTTATGCTGAGCAGTTCTTC,CASRAAYAEQFF
.,TRBV2,.,TRBJ2-7,TGTGCCAGCAGTGAACCCGGGGCATACTACGAGCAGTACTTC,CASSEPGAYYEQYF
.,TRBV12-3/TRBV12-4,many,TRBJ1-1,TGTGCCAGCAGTTTAGTCGAAGGCATAGTGGAAGCTTTCTTT,CASSLVEGIVEAFF
.,TRBV12-3/TRBV12-4,many,TRBJ1-3,TGTGCCAGCAGGTCCTTCTGGCTAGGAAACACCATATATTTT,CASRSFWLGNTIYF
TRBD2,TRBV4-2,once,TRBJ2-5,TGTGCCAGCAGCCAAGACCCCAGGGACCTACGACTAGCGGGAGGAAAGGAGACCCAGTACTTC,CASSQDPRDLRLAGGKETQYF
TRBD2,TRBV10-3,many,TRBJ2-7,TGTGCCATGGCCGGGACTAGTGGTAGCGAGCAGTACTTC,CAMAGTSGSEQYF
.,TRBV4-1,few,TRBJ1-2,TGCGCCAGCAGCCAAGATCAGGGCAACTATGGCTACACCTTC,CASSQDQGNYGYTF
TRBD1,TRBV11-1,.,TRBJ2-7,TGTGCCAGCCCCAGGGGGCGGTCCTACGAGCAGTACTTC,CASPRGRSYEQYF
.,TRBV27,many,TRBJ1-1,TGTGCCAGCAGAGGTAGGGTTAACACTGAAGCTTTCTTT,CASRGRVNTEAFF
.,TRBV11-2,many,TRBJ2-1,TGTGCCAGCAGCTTAGATTTGGCAGGCAATGAGCAGTTCTTC,CASSLDLAGNEQFF
.,TRBV15,many,TRBJ1-2,TGTGCCACCAGCAGAGGAGCAGATGGCTACACCTTC,CATSRGADGYTF
TRBD1,TRBV9,many,TRBJ2-1,TGTGCCAGCAGCGTACAAACAGGGGCCTACAATGAGCAGTTCTTC,CASSVQTGAYNEQFF
.,TRBV6-5,few,TRBJ2-7,TGTGCCAGCAGCTACGACAGACCGAGCTCCTACGAGCAGTACTTC,CASSYDRPSSYEQYF
.,TRBV5-1,many,TRBJ2-7,TGCGCCAGCAGCTTGGAACGGGGCCCCTACGAGCAGTACTTC,CASSLERGPYEQYF
.,TRBV4-2,many,TRBJ2-4,TGTGCCAGCAGCCAAGACTGGGGACAAAACACCTTGTACTTT,CASSQDWGQNTLYF
.,TRBV30,medium-sized,TRBJ2-5,TGTGCCTGGAGCCCGACACTTAACCAAGACACCCAGTACTTT,CAWSPTLNQDTQYF
TRBD1,TRBV6-1,many,TRBJ2-2,TGTGCCAGCAGTGAAGCGCTTGCGACAGGGGGCACCGGGGAGCTGTTTTTT,CASSEALATGGTGELFF
TRBD2,TRBV19,many,TRBJ2-5,TGTGCCAGTAGTCCATGGCTAGCGGGAGATGAGACCCAGTACTTC,CASSPWLAGDETQYF
TRBD2,TRBV7-9,many,TRBJ2-1,TGTGCCAGCAGCCGAGTAGGGGGACTAGCGCAGAGGTACAATGAGCAGTTCTTC,CASSRVGGLAQRYNEQFF
TRBD2,TRBV27,many,TRBJ2-1,TGTGCCAGCAGTCTCTTCCCCCCGAGACTAGCGGGGCCGAATGAGCAGTTCTTC,CASSLFPPRLAGPNEQFF
.,TRBV12-3/TRBV12-4,many,TRBJ1-5,TGTGCCAGCAGTTTTGCCAATCAGCCCCAGCATTTT,CASSFANQPQHF
TRBD2,TRBV4-1,.,TRBJ2-1,TGCGCCAGCAGCCAAGAACTAGCGGGAGGGCAACTCTACAATGAGCAGTTCTTC,CASSQELAGGQLYNEQFF
.,TRBV5-1,many,TRBJ2-1,TGCGCCAGCAGCGTTGGGACCGGAGCCTACAATGAGCAGTTCTTC,CASSVGTGAYNEQFF
.,TRBV6-6,.,TRBJ2-1,TGTGCCAGCGGGGTAAGAGGGTCCTACAATGAGCAGTTCTTC,CASGVRGSYNEQFF
.,TRBV12-3/TRBV12-4,many,TRBJ2-4,TGTGCCAGCAGTACAAGAGGGGGGAGGAGATTAGCCAAAAACATTCAGTACTTC,CASSTRGGRRLAKNIQYF
.,TRBV4-1,many,TRBJ1-5,TGCGCCAGTCGATCGTTAATGGGGCCCCAGCATTTT,CASRSLMGPQHF
TRBD2,TRBV6-5,many,TRBJ2-3,TGTGCCAGCAGCACTCAGAGGACTAGCGGGACCACAGATACGCAGTATTTT,CASSTQRTSGTTDTQYF
.,TRBV12-3/TRBV12-4,many,TRBJ2-2,TGTGCCAGCAGGTCCGGGGAGCTGTTTTTT,CASRSGELFF
.,TRBV14,many,TRBJ2-5,TGTGCCAGCAGCATACAGCTCCAAGAGACCCAGTACTTC,CASSIQLQETQYF
.,TRBV5-5,.,TRBJ2-5,TGTGCCAGCAGCCGCGGGGGCCAACGTGAGACCCAGTACTTC,CASSRGGQRETQYF
.,TRBV24-1,few,TRBJ2-5,TGTGCCACCAGTGATTTACCAAAAAAAACGACTTCGCAAGAGACCCAGTACTTC,CATSDLPKKTTSQETQYF
.,TRBV20-1,.,TRBJ2-4,TGCAGTGCTATAATATCGATAGCCAAAAACATTCAGTACTTC,CSAIISIAKNIQYF
TRBD2,TRBV5-1,.,TRBJ2-3,TGCGCCAGCAGCTGGACTAGCGGGGCAAGCACAGATACGCAGTATTTT,CASSWTSGASTDTQYF
.,TRBV7-9,many,TRBJ2-4,TGTGCCAGCAGCTCAGATGCCGGGAAGAACATTCAGTACTTC,CASSSDAGKNIQYF
.,TRBV19,.,TRBJ1-6,TGTGCCAGTAGTACCCACCCCCTCTCGCGGGGGGCTTGGAATTCACCCCTCCACTTT,CASSTHPLSRGAWNSPLHF
.,TRBV19,few,TRBJ1-1,TGTGCCAGTAGTATAGTAAACAAGGCAGGCACTGAAGCTTTCTTT,CASSIVNKAGTEAFF
TRBD1,TRBV12-3/TRBV12-4,many,TRBJ2-5,TGTGCCAGCAGTAGGACAGGGGGTGGTGAGACCCAGTACTTC,CASSRTGGGETQYF
.,TRBV28,many,TRBJ1-2,TGTGCCAGCAGTTCAGGGGAGTATGGCTACACCTTC,CASSSGEYGYTF
.,TRBV6-6,many,TRBJ2-5,TGTGCCAGCAGTTACTCTGAGGGGGGGGAGACCCAGTACTTC,CASSYSEGGETQYF